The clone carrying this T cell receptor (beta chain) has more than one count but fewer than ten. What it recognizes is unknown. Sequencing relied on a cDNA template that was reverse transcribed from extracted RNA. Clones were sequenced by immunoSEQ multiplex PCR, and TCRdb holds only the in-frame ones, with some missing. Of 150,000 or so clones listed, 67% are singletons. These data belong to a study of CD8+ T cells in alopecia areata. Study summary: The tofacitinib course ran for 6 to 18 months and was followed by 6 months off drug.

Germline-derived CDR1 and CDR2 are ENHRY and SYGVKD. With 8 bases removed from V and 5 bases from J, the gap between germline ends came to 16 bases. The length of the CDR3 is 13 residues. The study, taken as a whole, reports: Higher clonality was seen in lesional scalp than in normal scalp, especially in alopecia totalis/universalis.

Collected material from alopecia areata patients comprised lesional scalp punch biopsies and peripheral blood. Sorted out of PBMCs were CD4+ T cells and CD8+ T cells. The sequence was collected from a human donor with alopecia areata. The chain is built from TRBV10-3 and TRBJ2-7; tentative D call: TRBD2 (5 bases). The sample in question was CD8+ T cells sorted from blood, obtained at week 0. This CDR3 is CAIAASGIDEQYF. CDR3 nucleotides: TGTGCCATCGCCGCTTCGGGGATCGACGAGCAGTACTTC.